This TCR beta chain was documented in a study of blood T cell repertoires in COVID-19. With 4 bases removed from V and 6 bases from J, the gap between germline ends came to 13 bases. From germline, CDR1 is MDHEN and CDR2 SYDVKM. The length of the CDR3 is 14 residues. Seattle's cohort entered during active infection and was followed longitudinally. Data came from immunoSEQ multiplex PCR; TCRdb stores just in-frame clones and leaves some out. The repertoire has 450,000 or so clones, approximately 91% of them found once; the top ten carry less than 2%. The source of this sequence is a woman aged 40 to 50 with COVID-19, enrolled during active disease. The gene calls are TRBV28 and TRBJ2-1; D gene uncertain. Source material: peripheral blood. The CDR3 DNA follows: TGTGCCAGCAGTTCCCCGCACACTACCAATGAGCAGTTCTTC. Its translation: CASSSPHTTNEQFF.